This T cell receptor (beta chain) appears in the sequencing data of a study of shared clonotypes between healthy human individuals (dated by TCRdb to between 2020 and 2021). Describing the broader study: The cohort comprised a couple of women and a few men aged 18 to 49 years. Each donor's leukapheresis produced roughly between about 0.8 and 10 billion PBMCs. Different laboratories and diverse techniques were used to prepare libraries and sequence TCR repertoires, to increase sequencing depth and limit assay-specific biases. For each donor, CD4 naive and CD4 memory were each run on three plates, CD8 naive on two plates, and CD8 memory on one plate. The study deeply sequenced blood TCR repertoires of about 5 healthy adults to estimate repertoire size and the extent of clonotype sharing between individuals. Summary of the overall study and its limitations: Rarefaction of sorted-subset datasets indicated incomplete sequencing despite the large sequencing depth. Based on pairwise subsampling, the degree of clonotype sharing among donors was expected to be affected by sequencing depth. Across a handful of donors, approximately 4.9% of naive CD4, more than 3% of naive CD8, around 2.1% of memory CD4, and roughly 0.4% of memory CD8 clonotypes were shared. Larger estimated clonotype richness was generally found for naive subsets than for memory subsets. Because the study included a small number of donors, the genetic and exposure-history diversity represented was limited. Sampling was restricted to blood, and TCR repertoires in tissues likely differ from the TCR repertoires found in blood. Clonotypes shared by all four sorted-subset donors showed higher generation probabilities than non-shared clonotypes.

TCR CDR3 regions were amplified from genomic DNA by multiplex PCR using the deep immunoSEQ assay. Extracted genomic DNA from each cell subset was spread evenly across all wells of several immunoSEQ 96-well plates, with each plate serving as a replicate. Each replicate PCR for sorted subsets received around 0.2 ug genomic DNA, equal to tens of thousands of T cell genomes. Purified libraries were measured with a Qubit 3.0 fluorometer, size-checked on a Bioanalyzer 2100, and measured again with the KAPA Library Quantification kit. A separate single-read 150-cycle Illumina NextSeq 550 flow cell was used to sequence each immunoSEQ 96-well plate. Under the source paper's analysis protocol: The immunoSEQ output contained only junctional sequences without quality scores, so filtering could not match that applied to full-length reads. Sequences were annotated with PyIR, a Python wrapper for IgBLAST v1.9, using IMGT germline references to assign V/J genes and CDR3. Reads with weak V/J assignments (E-value above 1e-6), missing CDR3, stop codons, out-of-frame junctions, or ambiguous translated residues were removed. V3J clonotypes were defined by identical inferred V gene, J gene, and CDR3 amino acid sequence. Percentage overlap between repertoires was computed as shared unique clonotypes divided by the size of the smaller repertoire. RTK rarefaction, the Chao1 estimator, and Recon v2.1 estimates of unobserved clonotypes were used to assess repertoire richness. Generation probabilities for all TCRbeta clonotypes obtained by the gDNA method from four donors were computed using OLGA. TCRdb obtained this table from immuneACCESS and retained in-frame rearrangements with V and J assigned. These tables miss some clones; where compared with another copy, unresolved V genes account for less than half of the shortfall, and the remainder is unexplained. V and J calls and clone size follow that table, whereas D and trimming were derived from the DNA. This sample is represented by around 1,000,000 clones; around three quarters of them were singletons. Clones ranked in the top ten supply about 0.94% of the sample.

The donors were healthy, HIV-negative adults who had no recently reported acute infections or vaccinations. All donors were Caucasian adults living in Nashville, Tennessee, USA. Magnetic negative selection was used to enrich CD4+ T cells, after which naive cells were positively selected on CD45RA and the negative fraction became the memory subset. Blood was collected by leukapheresis, and PBMCs were isolated by Ficoll-Histopaque density gradient centrifugation and then cryopreserved in liquid nitrogen vapor phase. Purity and quantity of every magnetically sorted T cell population were checked by analytical flow cytometry. Each sorted fraction had its genomic DNA isolated and then quantified by UV absorbance on a Nanodrop 2000c. This clone was recorded only once. The specificity of this receptor is unknown. Base-call qualities are not available, and no considerably larger clone is one nucleotide away.

A distance of 17 bases separates the germline ends of V and J, which lose 1 base and 5 bases respectively. The germline V gene (reference sequence) yields LNHDA for CDR1 and SQIVND for CDR2. CDR3 length: 17 amino acids, cysteine to phenylalanine. The CDR3 DNA has 51 bases and is translated from base 1. The sample consisted of memory CD4+ T cells from PBMCs. The cell subset or site tag for this specimen amounts to: CD45RA-negative fraction. The chain is encoded by TRBV19 joined to TRBJ2-2; 7 matching bases give a weak D call of TRBD1. The TCR comes from a man in his late teens or twenties in good health. Some clones in this sample may be carry-over from other donors' samples. DNA sequence: TGTGCCAGTAGTATAGGTCGATTCCAGGGGGGAACCGGGGAGCTGTTTTTT. It translates to CASSIGRFQGGTGELFF.